The 6 T cell receptor beta chains below were found in one sample sequenced in a study of graft-versus-host responses after intestinal transplantation. Generated by immunoSEQ multiplex PCR, the TCRdb table keeps only in-frame clones and is missing some. The sample includes roughly 50,000 clones, roughly nine tenths of them seen just once. Sample: PBMCs, taken roughly 660 days after intestinal transplant. The receptors here all came from a human patient who received an intestinal transplant, so some T cells may come from the graft donor.

This clone is a singleton in its sample. This chain joins TRBV18 and TRBJ2-5, with D perhaps TRBD2 (5 bases). CDR1 is KGHSH, CDR2 LQKENI, per germline. Between the trimmed V and J ends, which lost 3 bases and 2 bases, there was a span of 10 bases. The CDR3 spans 14 residues. CDR3 in amino acids: CASSPRTRQETQYF. CDR3 coding DNA: TGTGCCAGCTCACCGAGGACTCGTCAAGAGACCCAGTACTTC. Using reference TRBV18 and TRBJ2-5 for the parts outside the CDR3, the full variable domain is NAGVMQNPRHLVRRRGQEARLRCSPMKGHSHVYWYRQLPEEGLKFMVYLQKENIIDESGMPKERFSAEFPKEGPSILRIQQVVRGDSAAYFCASSPRTRQETQYFGPGTRLLVL.

The CDR3 sequence: CASRPGTGRTDTQYF. DNA for the CDR3: TGTGCCAGCAGACCCGGGACAGGGCGCACAGATACGCAGTATTTT. V gene TRBV6-4 combines with J gene TRBJ2-3; 9 bases line up with TRBD1. V dropped 6 bases and J dropped 1; count of bases not matched to a gene: 5. Looked up from germline, CDR1 is MRHNA and CDR2 is SNTAGT. The CDR3 consists of 15 residues.

This chain links TRBV7-9 with TRBJ1-4; D is undetermined. The CDR3 is 15 amino acids. Between the trimmed V and J ends, which lost 5 bases and 5 bases, there was a span of 15 bases. Germline CDR1 reads SEHNR; CDR2 reads FQNEAQ (reference sequence). The CDR3 loop is CASSAHGRGNEKLFF. The CDR3, as DNA: TGTGCCAGCAGCGCCCATGGGCGGGGAAATGAAAAACTGTTTTTT.

The J gene is TRBJ1-6, the V gene TRBV28; tentatively, D is TRBD1 (5 bases). The V gene's germline CDR1 is MDHEN and CDR2 SYDVKM. Trimming took 4 bases from V and 7 from J, leaving 14 bases between them. The CDR3 contains 15 residues. The CDR3: CASSYLDRLNSPLHF. The DNA of the CDR3 is TGTGCCAGCAGTTATCTCGACAGACTGAATTCACCCCTCCACTTT.

The rearrangement links TRBV29-1 to TRBJ2-1; 9 nucleotides match TRBD1. Germline CDR1 is SQVTM and CDR2 is ANQGSEA. V lost 7 bases, J lost 6 bases, and 10 bases stayed unmatched. The CDR3 spans 14 residues. The CDR3 region is CSDLPGQGVNEQFF. CDR3 bases: TGCAGCGACCTTCCGGGACAGGGCGTCAATGAGCAGTTCTTC.

This clone has just one count. The gene calls are TRBV6-1 and TRBJ1-4; the match to TRBD1 covers 9 bases. CDR1 MNHNS and CDR2 SASEGT come from the germline V gene. The V and J ends lost 6 bases and 5 bases, in that order; junction bases with no gene match: 7. The CDR3 totals 15 residues. The CDR3 DNA is TGTGCCAGCAGCGACCCCGGGACAGGGAATGAAAAACTGTTTTTT. As protein: CASSDPGTGNEKLFF.